A single T cell receptor beta chain is shown here with its context. This entry belongs to a study of OX40 agonist ivuxolimab in advanced cancers. This table comes from immunoSEQ multiplex PCR, and its TCRdb copy is limited to in-frame clones, with some not included. The sample records more than 75,000 clones, roughly 86% being singletons. The CDR3 runs to 14 residues. The germline CDR1 and CDR2 sequences are LNHDA and SQIVND (reference sequence). The V gene lost 3 bases and the J gene lost 7 bases, with 13 bases spanning the gap. The sequencing here drew on CD4+ or CD8+ T cells sorted from blood, taken in a trial of the OX40 agonist ivuxolimab. This clonotype originated in an adult with an advanced solid tumor such as melanoma, head and neck, liver or kidney cancer. This sequence joins TRBV19 and TRBJ1-5; D is perhaps TRBD1 (6 bases). The CDR3 DNA follows: TGTGCCAGTAGTATTTCCCAGGGGCCACAGCCCCAGCATTTT. The encoded protein is CASSISQGPQPQHF.